This T cell receptor beta chain was captured in a study of cytomegalovirus exposure and HLA in healthy donors. Germline CDR1 is SNHLY and CDR2 is FYNNEI. Trimming pared 5 bases from V and 7 bases from J, leaving 19 bases between. The CDR3 has 15 amino acids. PCR involved 60 Vbeta and 13 Jbeta primers. TCRdb keeps only in-frame clones here, not all; method: immunoSEQ multiplex PCR. Of some 95,000 clones detected, approximately 71% appear once; the ten largest clones hold approximately 16%. The chain has TRBV2 and TRBJ2-3; D possibly corresponds to TRBD2 (6 bases). The sequenced sample was PBMCs. This TCR was sampled from a woman younger than 35 in good health and CMV-seropositive. The CDR3 loop reads CASSPELAPWYTQYF. The CDR3 coding sequence is TGTGCCAGCAGTCCCGAACTAGCCCCGTGGTATACGCAGTATTTT.